A single T cell receptor beta chain is shown here with its context. This sample was taken from a study of blood T cell repertoires in COVID-19. Study overall: T cells, B-cell-depleted T cells, or PBMCs provided the cDNA or gDNA that served as material.

In the original analysis: By means of reference gene primer amplification, nucleated cell counts were estimated. Sequenced by immunoSEQ multiplex PCR; TCRdb stores in-frame clones only, minus some. The V and J calls and clone size are taken from that table; D and trimming were inferred from the DNA. The sample has around 150,000 clones, approximately 90% seen once. V lost 4 bases, J lost 4 bases, and 7 bases stayed unmatched. The germline CDR1 and CDR2 sequences are SGDLS and YYNGEE. The CDR3 spans 16 residues. Input material: peripheral blood. This TCR was recovered from a human donor in a cohort sampled during active COVID-19. The V and J genes are TRBV9 and TRBJ2-2; 10 bases agree with TRBD1. The CDR3 DNA follows: TGTGCCAGCAGCTCAATGACAGGGGGCTTCACCGGGGAGCTGTTTTTT. Encoded protein: CASSSMTGGFTGELFF.